This record concerns one TCR beta chain sequence. This entry belongs to a study of shared clonotypes between healthy human individuals. Some clones are missing from TCRdb's copy, which holds only in-frame ones; the method was immunoSEQ multiplex PCR. The data contain nearly 600,000 clones, about 95% of them singletons. Selected positively for CCR7 and CD45RO-negative, naive CD8 cells excluded terminally differentiated effector memory CD45RA+ cells. The clonotype was recovered from a woman aged 25-40 years in good health. Sequencing was carried out using naive CD8+ T cells sorted from blood.

Written as DNA, the CDR3 is TGTGCCAGCAGCCCCTGGACAGGGAAAAGTTCCTACGAGCAGTACTTC. Protein: CASSPWTGKSSYEQYF. V and J are TRBV14 and TRBJ2-7, with 8 bases lining up with TRBD1. This CDR3 comprises 16 residues. Germline V gene data show CDR1 as SGHDN and CDR2 as FVKESK. V gave up 4 bases and J gave up 1 base; unmatched junction bases: 9.